Listed here are 25 T cell receptor beta chains from one sample, sequenced in a study of human T cells and chemical hapten exposure. Specified time point: patch test 2, 6 weeks after DPC sensitization. Documented treatment: therapeutic diphenylcyclopropenone sensitization with weekly scalp DPC. MiXCR, applied by TCRdb to the RACE reads, yields one record per CDR3 protein. The sample carries 96,000 or so distinct CDR3 sequences, 9.3% recorded once. Specimen: whole blood, collected in connection with sensitization to the hapten diphenylcyclopropenone (DPC). All receptors come from a middle-aged woman with alopecia areata. Some clones in this sample may be carry-over from other donors' samples.

This clonotype has a handful of counts. This rearrangement joins TRBV12-3 or TRBV12-4 to TRBJ1-1; the D is unclear. The V and J ends lost 5 bases and 1 base respectively, with 8 bases between them. The CDR3 consists of 13 residues. CDR3 amino acids: CASSPIQNTEAFF. CDR3 nucleotide sequence: TGTGCCAGCAGTCCCATCCAGAACACTGAAGCTTTCTTT.

The chain uses TRBV12-3 or TRBV12-4 and TRBJ2-5; TRBD2 matches 7 bases. CDR3 length: 17 amino acids. V shed 6 bases, J shed 5 bases, and the junction held 18 bases outside the gene matches. CDR3 DNA sequence: TGTGCCAGCAGCCCCCCCAATGGGCGGGAGCGTGGGGAGACCCAGTACTTC. It yields the protein CASSPPNGRERGETQYF.

This sequence joins TRBV7-9 and TRBJ2-2; TRBD1 is a possible D gene (5 bases). Trimming left V 5 bases short and J 4 bases short, with 20 bases between. Germline loops: CDR1 SEHNR, CDR2 FQNEAQ (reference sequence). This CDR3 is built from 17 residues. Here the CDR3 DNA reads TGTGCCAGCAGCGTATCCTTCGACAGAATGTTCACCGGGGAGCTGTTTTTT. Translated: CASSVSFDRMFTGELFF.

There are a few counts of this clonotype. This rearrangement joins TRBV11-2 to TRBJ2-5, with D possibly matching TRBD2 (6 bases). The V gene's germline CDR1 is SGHAT and CDR2 FQNNGV. Trimming took 0 bases from V and 3 from J, leaving 8 bases between them. The CDR3 totals 14 residues. Written as DNA, the CDR3 is TGTGCCAGCAGCTTAGACGGGGGTGAAGAGACCCAGTACTTC. Translation: CASSLDGGEETQYF.

Concerning this clonotype itself: A much larger clone differs by one base, so this may be a read error. The chain has TRBV7-2 and TRBJ2-1; D is unclear. Germline CDR1 is SGHTA and CDR2 is FQGNSA. The CDR3 contains 17 residues. V dropped 1 base and J dropped 6 bases, with 19 bases sitting between them. CDR3 protein: CASSLGALTSPINEQFF. As DNA, the CDR3 is TGTGCCAGCAGCTTAGGGGCACTAACAAGCCCTATCAATGAGCAGTTCTTC.

The chain combines TRBV27 with TRBJ2-1; D remains ambiguous. The CDR3 spans 13 residues. With 5 bases removed from V and 9 bases from J, the gap between germline ends came to 14 bases. Germline CDR1 is MNHEY and CDR2 is SMNVEV (reference sequence). The DNA of the CDR3 is TGTGCCAGCAGTCCGACCCGACGTACTGAGCAGTTCTTC. Translating gives CASSPTRRTEQFF.

This chain links TRBV28 with TRBJ1-1; 7 nucleotides line up with TRBD1. The CDR3 has 12 amino acids. The ends lost 2 bases at V and 10 bases at J; junction bases unmatched: 4. In germline, CDR1 is MDHEN, CDR2 SYDVKM. The CDR3: CASSLDREVAFF. CDR3 DNA sequence: TGTGCCAGCAGTTTAGACAGGGAGGTAGCTTTCTTT.

In this sample, this clonotype turned up a few times. The rearrangement uses TRBV18 and TRBJ2-5, with a tentative D call TRBD1 (6 bases). Per germline, CDR1 KGHSH and CDR2 LQKENI. The CDR3 has 13 amino acids. The germline V and J ends were trimmed by 2 bases and 4 bases, with 8 bases remaining between them. The CDR3 reads CASSPKQGETQYF. The CDR3 DNA is TGTGCCAGCTCACCAAAACAGGGAGAGACCCAGTACTTC.

The J gene is TRBJ1-5, the V gene TRBV2; D might be TRBD1 (5 bases). In germline, CDR1 is SNHLY, CDR2 FYNNEI. Between the trimmed V and J ends, which lost 3 bases and 2 bases, there was a span of 8 bases. The CDR3 runs 14 residues. The DNA of the CDR3 is TGTGCCAGCAGTGAGGGGGGTGGCAATCAGCCCCAGCATTTT. It translates to CASSEGGGNQPQHF.

This clonotype was seen a few times. The V call is TRBV12-3 or TRBV12-4, the J call TRBJ2-7, with D possibly TRBD2 on 5 matching bases. V dropped 5 bases and J dropped 9 bases, with 17 bases sitting between them. The CDR3 is 13 residues long. The CDR3 here is CASSPPRGAAQYF. CDR3 in DNA: TGTGCCAGCAGTCCCCCCCGGGGAGCGGCGCAGTACTTC.

At least ten counts were recorded for this clonotype. The CDR3 DNA reads as TGTGCCAGCAGTGGAGGCGGGAGGCGGAGCGGGGAGCTGTTTTTT. Amino acid sequence: CASSGGGRRSGELFF. J is TRBJ2-2 and V is TRBV2, with 8 bases lining up with TRBD2. Germline trimming cut 4 bases from V and 7 bases from J; bases unmatched to any gene: 8. The germline gives CDR1 SNHLY, CDR2 FYNNEI. The CDR3 runs 15 residues.

This clonotype appeared a few times. The chain has TRBV6-5 and TRBJ2-5; tentatively, D is TRBD1 or TRBD2 (5 bases each). Trimming cost V 7 bases and J 2 bases, with 17 bases left between them. Germline CDR1 and CDR2: MNHEY and SVGAGI. The CDR3 contains 15 residues. CDR3 sequence reads: CASTGTGTAQETQYF. For the CDR3, the DNA is TGTGCCAGCACCGGAACCGGGACGGCACAAGAGACCCAGTACTTC.

Many counts were recorded for this clonotype. The junction departs from the called germline gene at one end, perhaps through a read error. The chain is built from TRBV7-7 and TRBJ2-7; 9 nucleotides line up with TRBD1. Germline lookup yields CDR1 SSHAT and CDR2 FNYEAQ (reference sequence). The CDR3 loop spans 14 amino acids. This chain's CDR3 is CASSKDRGSGEQYF. CDR3 DNA sequence: TGTGCTAGCAGCAAAGACAGGGGGAGCGGGGAGCAGTACTTC.

This clonotype has just a few counts. The chain is built from TRBV20-1 and TRBJ2-5, with 8 bases aligning to TRBD1. The CDR3 is 16 residues long. The V and J ends lost 0 bases and 1 base, in that order; junction bases with no gene match: 7. Germline CDR1 and CDR2: DFQATT and SNEGSKA (reference sequence). CDR3 amino acids: CSARDLRQGFQETQYF. Written as DNA, the CDR3 is TGCAGTGCTAGAGATCTACGACAGGGGTTCCAAGAGACCCAGTACTTC.

There are many counts of this clonotype. J is TRBJ1-2 and V is TRBV24-1; 7 positions match TRBD1. Per germline, CDR1 KGHDR and CDR2 SFDVKD. V shed 7 bases and J 0 bases; nucleotides not matched to a gene: 13. The CDR3 covers 17 residues. CDR3 amino acids: CATRGPSDRESNYGYTF. CDR3 nucleotide sequence: TGTGCCACCAGAGGTCCGTCCGACAGGGAATCTAACTATGGCTACACCTTC.

This clonotype was seen repeatedly, ten times or more. The chain combines TRBV27 with TRBJ2-1, with D possibly called TRBD1 or TRBD2 (5 bases each). Between the trimmed V and J ends, which lost 6 bases and 12 bases, there was a span of 21 bases. Germline CDR1 and CDR2: MNHEY and SMNVEV (reference sequence). This CDR3 comprises 14 residues. CDR3 coding DNA: TGTGCCAGCAGCGCACCGGGACGACCTTCTAGGCAGTTCTTC. This codes for CASSAPGRPSRQFF.

Comment on this clonotype: It may be a read error: a sequence one base away is much more abundant. The rearrangement joins TRBV12-3 or TRBV12-4 to TRBJ2-6; D might be TRBD1 (5 bases). This CDR3 is built from 16 residues. CDR3 bases: TGTGCCAGCAGTTTTCCTCCCGGCTCTGGGGCCAACGTCCAGACTTTC. As protein: CASSFPPGSGANVQTF.

There are many counts of this clonotype. Compared with germline, one end of the junction differs, possibly owing to a read error. V is TRBV7-7 and J is TRBJ2-5; unclear D gene. CDR1 SSHAT and CDR2 FNYEAQ come from the germline V gene (reference sequence). CDR3 length equals 13 residues. The CDR3 DNA reads TGTGCTAGCAGCTTAGCTCCGGTCGAGACCCAGTACTTC. Its protein is CASSLAPVETQYF.

This clonotype was counted between two and nine times. The chain has TRBV6-2 or TRBV6-3 and TRBJ1-5, with a tentative D call TRBD1 (5 bases). CDR1 and CDR2 from the germline V gene are MNHEY and SVGEGT. V lost 2 bases to trimming and J lost 6 bases, with 8 bases between them. CDR3 length: 13 residues. This CDR3 is CASSYPGIQPQHF. The DNA for the CDR3 is TGTGCCAGCAGTTACCCAGGGATTCAGCCCCAGCATTTT.

This clonotype was picked up many times. V usage is TRBV24-1 and J usage is TRBJ2-5; 8 nucleotides agree with TRBD2. V lost 1 base to trimming and J lost 4 bases; unmatched junction nucleotides: 1. The CDR3 runs to 14 residues. Per germline, CDR1 KGHDR and CDR2 SFDVKD. DNA for the CDR3: TGTGCCACCAGTGATTTAAGCGGGAGAGAGACCCAGTACTTC. It is translated as CATSDLSGRETQYF.

This clonotype was counted only a few times. V is TRBV29-1 and J is TRBJ2-3, with 8 bases matching TRBD2. Trimming took 4 bases from V and 1 from J; bases not matched to a gene: 4. The CDR3 is 14 residues long. Per the germline V gene, CDR1 is SQVTM and CDR2 is ANQGSEA. Written as DNA, the CDR3 is TGCAGCGTTGTAAGGCGGGAGGGCACAGATACGCAGTATTTT. Its translation is CSVVRREGTDTQYF.

The rearrangement joins TRBV29-1 to TRBJ2-5; D might be TRBD1 (7 bases). The CDR3 has 14 residues. CDR1 and CDR2 from the germline V gene are SQVTM and ANQGSEA. The ends were cut back, 8 bases at V and 1 base at J, with 17 bases in the middle. CDR3: CSLNRGGGQETQYF. CDR3 DNA: TGCAGCCTGAACAGGGGAGGTGGCCAAGAGACCCAGTACTTC.

This clonotype was seen ten or more times. The rearrangement uses TRBV11-2 and TRBJ2-6; either TRBD1 or TRBD2 may supply D (5 bases each). The germline V gene encodes CDR1 SGHAT and CDR2 FQNNGV. CDR3 length equals 12 residues. Trimming removed 11 bases from V and 2 bases from J, with 7 bases in between. CDR3 coding DNA: TGTGCCTGGGGGACTGGGGCCAACGTCCTGACTTTC. The encoded protein is CAWGTGANVLTF.

The chain is built from TRBV18 and TRBJ1-4; D call uncertain. The germline gives CDR1 KGHSH, CDR2 LQKENI. Trimming left V 0 bases short and J 4 bases short, with 9 bases between. CDR3 length equals 15 residues. CDR3 sequence reads: CASSPPTAHNEKLFF. Written as DNA, the CDR3 is TGTGCCAGCTCACCACCAACAGCCCATAATGAAAAACTGTTTTTT.

This clonotype was seen at least ten times. J is TRBJ1-2 and V is TRBV29-1; possible D gene TRBD1, 6 bases. Trimming removed 3 bases at V and 6 bases at J, with 11 bases between. CDR3 length equals 12 residues. Germline V CDR1 and CDR2: SQVTM, ANQGSEA. Written as DNA, the CDR3 is TGCAGCGTTGAGGACCAGGGGCATGGCTACACCTTC. Its protein product is CSVEDQGHGYTF.